The T cell receptor beta chain under discussion was sequenced for a study of cytotoxic CD8 clonotypes in ibrutinib-treated CLL. The overall study: The cohort had about a dozen relapsed/refractory and some 14 treatment-naive patients, 17 IGHV unmutated.

General observations from the study: The study found baseline clonality above age-matched healthy donors, tracking circulating CD8+ T-cell counts.

As to this clone: No antigen is known for it.

With 0 bases clipped from V and 3 bases from J, the junction kept 3 bases outside the gene matches. Germline V gene lookup returns CDR1 SGHTA and CDR2 FQGNSA. CDR3 length equals 15 residues. The table came from immunoSEQ multiplex PCR; TCRdb's copy has only in-frame clones and leaves some out. The profile shows roughly 23,000 clones, approximately 80% of them singletons. Source: PBMCs, taken before ibrutinib treatment. The genes are TRBV7-2 and TRBJ2-7; 9 bases match TRBD1. The TCR was taken from a human donor with chronic lymphocytic leukemia. CDR3 residues: CASSLAWGQGYEQYF. CDR3 in DNA: TGTGCCAGCAGCTTAGCGTGGGGACAGGGCTACGAGCAGTACTTC.